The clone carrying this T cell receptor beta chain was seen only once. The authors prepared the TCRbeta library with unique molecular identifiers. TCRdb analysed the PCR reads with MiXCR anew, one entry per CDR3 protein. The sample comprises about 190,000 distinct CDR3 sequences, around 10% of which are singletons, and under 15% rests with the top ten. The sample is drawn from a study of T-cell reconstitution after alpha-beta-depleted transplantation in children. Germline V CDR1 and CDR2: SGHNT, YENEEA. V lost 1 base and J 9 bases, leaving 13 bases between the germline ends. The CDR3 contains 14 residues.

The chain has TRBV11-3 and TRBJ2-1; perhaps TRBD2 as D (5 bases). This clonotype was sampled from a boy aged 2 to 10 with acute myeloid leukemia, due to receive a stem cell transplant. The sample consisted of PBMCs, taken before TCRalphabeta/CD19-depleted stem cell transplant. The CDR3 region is CASSLVSFGGEQFF. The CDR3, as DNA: TGTGCCAGCAGCTTAGTTTCCTTTGGAGGTGAGCAGTTCTTC.